Each of the 19 T cell receptor beta chains below was sequenced from the same sample in a study of blood T cell repertoires in COVID-19. The method was immunoSEQ multiplex PCR; TCRdb's version includes in-frame clones alone and lacks a portion of them. The data show roughly 78,000 clones, about nine tenths seen once. Sequencing used peripheral blood. The source is an older woman with acute or convalescent COVID-19.

This rearrangement joins TRBV18 to TRBJ1-1, with no clear D. CDR1 is KGHSH, CDR2 LQKENI, per germline. Trimming pared 3 bases from V and 1 base from J, leaving 9 bases between. The length of the CDR3 is 14 residues. CDR3 sequence reads: CASSPQVTNTEAFF. The CDR3, as DNA: TGTGCCAGCTCACCGCAGGTTACGAACACTGAAGCTTTCTTT. The full variable domain, in which reference TRBV18 and TRBJ1-1 provide the parts outside the CDR3, is NAGVMQNPRHLVRRRGQEARLRCSPMKGHSHVYWYRQLPEEGLKFMVYLQKENIIDESGMPKERFSAEFPKEGPSILRIQQVVRGDSAAYFCASSPQVTNTEAFFGQGTRLTVV.

The rearrangement joins TRBV13 to TRBJ2-2, with D perhaps matching TRBD1 (5 bases). The CDR3 sequence is 14 residues long. Trimming pared 3 bases from V and 1 base from J, leaving 6 bases between. Per the germline V gene, CDR1 is PRHDT and CDR2 is FYEKMQ (reference sequence). CDR3 residues: CASSFQGNTGELFF. The CDR3 DNA reads TGTGCCAGCAGCTTCCAGGGGAACACCGGGGAGCTGTTTTTT.

The chain combines TRBV11-1 with TRBJ1-1; D ambiguous. Germline V lookup: CDR1 SGHAT, CDR2 FQDESV (reference sequence). V lost 3 bases, J lost 0 bases, and 8 bases lay in between. The CDR3 runs 14 residues. The CDR3 is CASSFTELNTEAFF. CDR3 DNA sequence: TGTGCCAGCAGCTTCACAGAGTTGAACACTGAAGCTTTCTTT.

This chain uses TRBV7-9 with TRBJ1-1; D not resolved. From germline, CDR1 is SEHNR and CDR2 FQNEAQ (reference sequence). The CDR3 covers 13 residues. V lost 5 bases, J lost 4 bases, and 11 bases lay in between. The CDR3 reads CASSPPEGTEAFF. The CDR3 region has the DNA TGTGCCAGCAGCCCCCCGGAGGGCACTGAAGCTTTCTTT.

The chain recombines TRBV5-1 with TRBJ1-3; 8 bases fit TRBD1. This CDR3 is built from 14 residues. Germline V gives CDR1 SGHRS, CDR2 YFSETQ. Trimming cost V 4 bases and J 7 bases; bases outside gene matches: 7. CDR3 nucleotides: TGCGCCAGCAGCCCCGGACAGGGTGTTAACACCATATATTTT. This encodes CASSPGQGVNTIYF.

This clone has just a few counts. A far more abundant clone sits one base away, making this likely a read error. The rearrangement links TRBV7-3 to TRBJ2-7; no definite D call. Per germline, CDR1 SGHTA and CDR2 FQGTGA. V lost 2 bases and J lost 2, with 7 bases in between. The CDR3 is 13 amino acids. As DNA, the CDR3 is TGTGCCAGCAGCTTAGGGCAGCCCTACGAGCAGTACTTC. Translating gives CASSLGQPYEQYF. Full variable domain (remainder filled in from reference TRBV7-3 and TRBJ2-7): GAGVSQTPSNKVTEKGKYVELRCDPISGHTALYWYRQSLGQGPEFLIYFQGTGAADDSGLPNDRFFAVRPEGSVSTLKIQRTERGDSAVYLCASSLGQPYEQYFGPGTRLTVT.

The chain is built from TRBV28 and TRBJ1-2; no firm D call. V was pared by 8 bases and J by 4 bases, with 17 bases between. CDR3 length equals 14 residues. CDR1 MDHEN and CDR2 SYDVKM come from the germline V gene. CDR3 region: CASRWEGSPYGYTF. CDR3 nucleotide sequence: TGTGCCAGCCGCTGGGAGGGAAGTCCCTATGGCTACACCTTC.

This chain uses TRBV19 with TRBJ1-5; 9 bases are shared with TRBD1. Germline CDR1 LNHDA, CDR2 SQIVND (reference sequence). This CDR3 contains 18 residues. J lost 3 bases, V lost 1 base, and 10 bases had no gene match. CDR3 region: CASSIVGTGIGDNQPQHF. The CDR3 DNA reads TGTGCCAGTAGTATAGTTGGGACAGGGATTGGGGACAATCAGCCCCAGCATTTT.

V and J are TRBV2 and TRBJ1-5; maybe TRBD1 (6 bases). The CDR3 contains 14 residues. Looked up from germline, CDR1 is SNHLY and CDR2 is FYNNEI. Trimming removed 6 bases from V and 7 bases from J, with 16 bases in between. The CDR3 DNA follows: TGTGCCAGCAGGAACGAGGGAAGGGGGCAGCCCCAGCATTTT. Protein: CASRNEGRGQPQHF. The full variable domain, with the rest looked up from reference TRBV2 and TRBJ1-5, is EPEVTQTPSHQVTQMGQEVILRCVPISNHLYFYWYRQILGQKVEFLVSFYNNEISEKSEIFDDQFSVERPDGSNFTLKIRSTKLEDSAMYFCASRNEGRGQPQHFGDGTRLSIL.

The chain has TRBV28 and TRBJ1-1, with 10 bases aligning to TRBD1. This CDR3 is built from 14 residues. Germline V lookup: CDR1 MDHEN, CDR2 SYDVKM. V was pared by 7 bases and J by 9 bases, with 11 bases of the junction left unmatched. CDR3 in amino acids: CASTPGTGDVKAFF. CDR3 DNA sequence: TGTGCCAGCACCCCAGGGACAGGGGACGTTAAAGCTTTCTTT.

This clone is a singleton in its sample. This chain uses TRBV27 with TRBJ1-1; D is ambiguous. Germline CDR1 reads MNHEY; CDR2 reads SMNVEV (reference sequence). CDR3 size: 13 residues. V was clipped by 5 bases and J by 3 bases, with 10 bases between them. This CDR3 is CASSLLRDTEAFF. The CDR3 DNA sequence: TGTGCCAGCAGTCTCCTGCGGGACACTGAAGCTTTCTTT.

The CDR3: CASSPGQGGGYEQYF. As DNA, the CDR3 is TGTGCCAGCAGTCCTGGACAGGGAGGAGGGTACGAGCAGTACTTC. The chain carries TRBV6-5 and TRBJ2-7; 8 nucleotides agree with TRBD1. This CDR3 contains 15 residues. V lost 5 bases to trimming and J lost 4 bases; unmatched junction nucleotides: 10. The V gene's germline CDR1 is MNHEY and CDR2 SVGAGI.

This clone occurred a few times. At one end, the junction sequence differs from germline, possibly due to a read error. CDR3 residues: CASRKQGAVHRGAVF. CDR3 coding DNA: TGTGCCAGTAGGAAACAGGGGGCTGTACACCGGGGAGCTGTTTTT. This chain connects TRBV19 to TRBJ2-2; 9 bases match TRBD1. The CDR3 covers 15 residues. Germline lookup yields CDR1 LNHDA and CDR2 SQIVND (reference sequence).

The chain recombines TRBV19 with TRBJ1-5; 11 bases match TRBD1. This CDR3 is built from 16 residues. Unmatched junction bases numbered 2, after V lost 0 bases and J lost 4 bases. From germline, CDR1 is LNHDA and CDR2 SQIVND (reference sequence). In DNA form, the CDR3 reads TGTGCCAGTAGTATAGACGGGACAGGGGGTAATCAGCCCCAGCATTTT. Amino acids: CASSIDGTGGNQPQHF.

The V gene is TRBV5-1, the J gene TRBJ2-3, with 9 bases identical to TRBD2. With 2 bases clipped from V and 2 bases from J, the junction kept 3 bases outside the gene matches. The V gene's germline CDR1 is SGHRS and CDR2 YFSETQ. CDR3 length: 15 amino acids. CDR3: CASSLAGGYTDTQYF. DNA of the CDR3: TGCGCCAGCAGCTTAGCGGGGGGTTACACAGATACGCAGTATTTT. Together with reference TRBV5-1 and TRBJ2-3, the CDR3 gives the full variable domain: KAGVTQTPRYLIKTRGQQVTLSCSPISGHRSVSWYQQTPGQGLQFLFEYFSETQRNKGNFPGRFSGRQFSNSRSEMNVSTLELGDSALYLCASSLAGGYTDTQYFGPGTRLTVL.

This clone showed up just a few times. The chain uses TRBV2 and TRBJ2-5; TRBD1 matches 8 bases. Germline lookup yields CDR1 SNHLY and CDR2 FYNNEI. CDR3 length equals 14 residues. V trimming: 5 bases; J trimming: 1 base; junction bases outside the gene matches: 3. CDR3 amino acids: CASSYGQGQETQYF. The CDR3 DNA reads TGTGCCAGCAGTTATGGACAGGGCCAAGAGACCCAGTACTTC.

The gene calls are TRBV5-1 and TRBJ2-1; D may be TRBD1 (5 bases). Trimming stripped 0 bases from V and 0 bases from J, with 10 bases between. CDR3 size: 16 residues. Germline V lookup: CDR1 SGHRS, CDR2 YFSETQ. This chain's CDR3 is CASSLGADSSYNEQFF. The CDR3, as DNA: TGCGCCAGCAGCTTGGGGGCAGACAGCTCCTACAATGAGCAGTTCTTC. The whole variable domain, filled in from reference TRBV5-1 and TRBJ2-1, reads KAGVTQTPRYLIKTRGQQVTLSCSPISGHRSVSWYQQTPGQGLQFLFEYFSETQRNKGNFPGRFSGRQFSNSRSEMNVSTLELGDSALYLCASSLGADSSYNEQFFGPGTRLTVL.

This rearrangement joins TRBV5-4 to TRBJ2-5, with D tentatively TRBD2 (6 bases). The CDR3 spans 13 residues. Between the trimmed V and J ends, which lost 10 bases and 5 bases, there was a span of 18 bases. Germline V CDR1 and CDR2: SGHNT, YYREEE (reference sequence). The CDR3 coding sequence is TGTGCCTCCCAGAGGCTAGCGAGTGAGACCCAGTACTTC. It translates to CASQRLASETQYF.

J is TRBJ2-2 and V is TRBV28, with 8 bases aligning to TRBD1. Germline CDR1 reads MDHEN; CDR2 reads SYDVKM. Trimming cost V 5 bases and J 2 bases; bases outside gene matches: 4. The length of the CDR3 is 15 residues. CDR3 nucleotide sequence: TGTGCCAGCAGTGGGACAGGAGCTAACACCGGGGAGCTGTTTTTT. Protein: CASSGTGANTGELFF.